The TCR beta chain described here comes from a study of vaccination effects on CD4 cells after COVID-19 (dated by TCRdb to 2021 to 2024). About the investigation overall: Two doses of either the BNT162b2 or the mRNA-1273 mRNA SARS-CoV-2 vaccine were administered to participants. The study compared SARS-CoV-2 spike-specific CD4+ TCR repertoires before and after mRNA vaccination in COVID-19 convalescent patients and infection-naive vaccine recipients. Altogether, approximately 10 COVID-19 convalescent patients and several SARS-CoV-2-naive healthy vaccine recipients made up the full study. In the study, cultures from other donors were sequenced using the Oncomine TCR Beta short-read assay on an Illumina iSeq 100.

Here is what the overall study found, with its caveats: Both infection-induced and vaccine-induced clones contracted markedly at late post-vaccination timepoints, which is consistent with waning T cell responses. Among healthy vaccine recipients, nearly all vaccine-induced clones were SARS-CoV-2 mono-reactive, and just 1 of 255 was cross-reactive with common cold coronaviruses. Limitations of the study were the small number of convalescent patients and the absence of early post-infection timepoints.

The library relied on the immunoSEQ multiplex PCR assay. DNA from the cultured, isolated CD4+ T cells was subjected to TCR beta CDR3 sequencing. In the source study's methods: Non-productive TCR sequences were discarded, and reads were trimmed to the CDR3 region, with only CDR3s of 7 or more amino acids retained. Antigen-specific clonotypes were identified with the MANAFEST web app by comparing expansion in peptide wells against reference cultures. For clones to be considered positive, expansion at FDR<0.05 versus reference and all other wells, an odds ratio above 5, and a frequency above 0.1% in two replicate wells were required. Cross-reactive clonotypes were defined as significantly expanded in SARS-CoV-2 spike wells and in at least one common cold coronavirus spike condition. Levenshtein distance calculated with the stringdist R package was used to assess CDR3 similarity, and unrooted trees were constructed with ape in R 3.6.1. The clones in this table, taken by TCRdb from immuneACCESS, are in-frame only. Not every clone is retained; where verified, under half of the shortfall comes from an unresolved V gene, and the cause of the rest is unknown. V, J and clone size reflect that table, while D and trimming were determined from the DNA. The sample table lists approximately 70,000 clones, about 70% of them with a count of one. In total, the top ten clones hold 2.5% to 3% of the sample.

As for this clone: The antigen this receptor binds is unknown. No much larger clone exists at a distance of one base, and base qualities are not known.

In the ViraFEST assay, PBMC were stimulated with viral peptide pools, and antigen-specific CD4+ T cell clonotypes were then identified by expansion using TCR sequencing. After around 11 days of culture, CD4+ T cells were isolated with the EasySep CD4+ T cell isolation kit. Healthy vaccine recipients had no prior SARS-CoV-2 infection, confirmed by negative nucleocapsid antibodies before and after vaccination. Each well held under 2.5 million PBMC cultured in IMDM containing roughly 5.1% human AB serum, about 10 IU/ml IL-2 and gentamicin, along with around 11 ug/ml peptides. On days 3 and 7, half of the culture medium was replaced with fresh IL-2-containing medium. Unless otherwise noted, each peptide stimulation condition was cultured in triplicate wells. PBMC were separated from whole blood using Ficoll-Paque Plus gradient centrifugation and were then either cryopreserved at -140C or used fresh. The spike proteins of SARS-CoV-2 and of the common cold coronaviruses HCoV-NL63, HCoV-OC43 and HCoV-229E were spanned by overlapping peptide pools. The QIAamp micro DNA kit was used to extract genomic DNA from the cultured CD4+ T cells.

This specimen was CD4+ T cells from PBMCs cultured with HCoV-NL63 spike peptides, taken before COVID-19 vaccination. The intended sense of this specimen's cell subset or site label: HCoV-NL63 spike overlapping peptide pool stimulation. This sequence was found in a human donor who received a COVID-19 vaccine.

The CDR3 amino acid sequence is: CASSFGSQNEAFF. The nucleotide sequence reads as follows: TGCGCCAGCAGCTTCGGTTCCCAGAATGAAGCTTTCTTT. The chain is encoded by TRBV5-1 joined to TRBJ1-1; no D gene call is confident. CDR1 and CDR2 are drawn from the germline V gene: SGHRS, YFSETQ. V gives up 2 bases and J gives up 7 bases, and the segment between their germline ends measures 12 bases. Including cysteine and phenylalanine, the CDR3 has 13 amino acids. The read is trimmed to its CDR3 DNA, 39 bases read in frame from base 1.